This is a list of T cell receptor beta chains from one sample in a study of cytomegalovirus exposure and HLA in healthy donors. TCRdb's table, derived via immunoSEQ multiplex PCR, lists solely in-frame clones and lacks some. The sample holds 100,000 to 150,000 clones, nearly 80% seen once. Sequences were obtained from PBMCs. All receptors derive from a woman aged 40-49 years in good health and CMV-seronegative. The CDR3 runs from the conserved cysteine through the conserved F or W. The order of the fields is J gene, clone size, D gene, V gene, CDR3 DNA, CDR3 protein. D genes are given only for firm matches. Clone size is stated in some rows and not others, as once, few, many or a class when expanded.

j_call: TRBJ2-5; clone_size: .; d_call: .; v_call: TRBV5-1; cdr3_nt: TGCGCCAGCAGCCAACAGAGTCCAGAGACCCAGTACTTC; cdr3_aa: CASSQQSPETQYF
j_call: TRBJ2-7; clone_size: .; d_call: TRBD2; v_call: TRBV2; cdr3_nt: TGTGCCAGCAGTGAAGCGCGGGGGACCCCGTGGGAGTACTTC; cdr3_aa: CASSEARGTPWEYF
j_call: TRBJ2-1; clone_size: .; d_call: TRBD2; v_call: TRBV19; cdr3_nt: TGTGCCAGTAGCGAATCCCGGACTAGCGGATCCTACAATGAGCAGTTCTTC; cdr3_aa: CASSESRTSGSYNEQFF
j_call: TRBJ1-1; clone_size: .; d_call: TRBD1; v_call: TRBV28; cdr3_nt: TGTGCCAGCAGTTCAGGGGGCCGAGATGAAGCTTTCTTT; cdr3_aa: CASSSGGRDEAFF
j_call: TRBJ2-2; clone_size: .; d_call: .; v_call: TRBV28; cdr3_nt: TGTGCCAGCAGTTTAAATAGCGGGGAGCTGTTTTTT; cdr3_aa: CASSLNSGELFF
j_call: TRBJ2-3; clone_size: few; d_call: .; v_call: TRBV27; cdr3_nt: TGTGCCAGCAGTTCCGTCCTTAGCACAGATACGCAGTATTTT; cdr3_aa: CASSSVLSTDTQYF
j_call: TRBJ2-7; clone_size: .; d_call: .; v_call: TRBV28; cdr3_nt: TGTGCCAGCACCCTCCCCGGAGGAGGCTACGAGCAGTACTTC; cdr3_aa: CASTLPGGGYEQYF
j_call: TRBJ2-3; clone_size: .; d_call: .; v_call: TRBV6-4; cdr3_nt: TGTGCCAGCAGTGAATCCGCAGGGGCGCGGAGAGATACGCAGTATTTT; cdr3_aa: CASSESAGARRDTQYF
j_call: TRBJ2-1; clone_size: .; d_call: TRBD2; v_call: TRBV11-3; cdr3_nt: TGTGCCAGCAGCTTCCGAGCGGGAGCAGGAAATGAGCAGTTCTTC; cdr3_aa: CASSFRAGAGNEQFF
j_call: TRBJ2-6; clone_size: .; d_call: TRBD1; v_call: TRBV11-2; cdr3_nt: TGTGCCAGCAGCCACCGGGACAGGGTCTCTGGGGCCAACGGCCTGACTTTC; cdr3_aa: CASSHRDRVSGANGLTF
j_call: TRBJ2-5; clone_size: .; d_call: .; v_call: TRBV14; cdr3_nt: TGTGCCAGCAGCTCGCGAGGGATCCGGAAGGAGACCCAGTACTTC; cdr3_aa: CASSSRGIRKETQYF
j_call: TRBJ2-5; clone_size: .; d_call: .; v_call: TRBV5-1; cdr3_nt: TGCGCCAGCAGCTCCCGACAGATTCAAGAGACCCAGTACTTC; cdr3_aa: CASSSRQIQETQYF
j_call: TRBJ2-1; clone_size: .; d_call: .; v_call: TRBV20-1; cdr3_nt: TGCAGTGCTAGTCGGGCAGGGGAACAGTTCTTC; cdr3_aa: CSASRAGEQFF
j_call: TRBJ2-7; clone_size: .; d_call: .; v_call: TRBV2; cdr3_nt: TGTGCCAGCAGTGAAGGGGGGGGCATGTTCTACGAGCAGTACTTC; cdr3_aa: CASSEGGGMFYEQYF
j_call: TRBJ2-7; clone_size: .; d_call: .; v_call: TRBV18; cdr3_nt: TGTGCCAGCTCACAAGCGGGCCAGGGGGCCTACGAGCAGTACTTC; cdr3_aa: CASSQAGQGAYEQYF
j_call: TRBJ2-2; clone_size: .; d_call: .; v_call: TRBV7-2; cdr3_nt: TGTGCCAGCAGTTCCCAGTATGGCGGCACCGGGGAGCTGTTTTTT; cdr3_aa: CASSSQYGGTGELFF
j_call: TRBJ2-3; clone_size: .; d_call: TRBD2; v_call: TRBV5-6; cdr3_nt: TGTGCCAGCAGCTTACGAGCGGGAGGAGATACGCAGTATTTT; cdr3_aa: CASSLRAGGDTQYF
j_call: TRBJ2-3; clone_size: .; d_call: .; v_call: TRBV5-4; cdr3_nt: TGTGCCAGCAGCCCGGGGAGGACTAGCACAGATACGCAGTATTTT; cdr3_aa: CASSPGRTSTDTQYF
j_call: TRBJ2-7; clone_size: .; d_call: TRBD1; v_call: TRBV28; cdr3_nt: TGTGCCAGCAGTTCCCCCTACGACGGACAGGGTTCCTACGAGCAGTACTTC; cdr3_aa: CASSSPYDGQGSYEQYF
j_call: TRBJ2-2; clone_size: .; d_call: .; v_call: TRBV11-3; cdr3_nt: TGTGCCAGCAGCTTAACTAGCTTAGCCGGGGAGCTGTTTTTT; cdr3_aa: CASSLTSLAGELFF
j_call: TRBJ2-7; clone_size: .; d_call: TRBD2; v_call: TRBV28; cdr3_nt: TGTGCCAGCAGCCATACGGTAGCGGGAGGGTACGAGCAGTACTTC; cdr3_aa: CASSHTVAGGYEQYF
j_call: TRBJ2-5; clone_size: .; d_call: TRBD2; v_call: TRBV6-5; cdr3_nt: TGTGCCAGCAGCCGCGGGGGACTGGGGGATGAGACCCAGTACTTC; cdr3_aa: CASSRGGLGDETQYF
j_call: TRBJ1-2; clone_size: once; d_call: .; v_call: TRBV4-1; cdr3_nt: TGCGCCAGCAGCCGTGACAGCTATGGCTACACCTTC; cdr3_aa: CASSRDSYGYTF
j_call: TRBJ1-2; clone_size: .; d_call: .; v_call: TRBV9; cdr3_nt: TGTGCCAGCAGCGTAGCGGAGGGGCCTAACTATGGCTACACCTTC; cdr3_aa: CASSVAEGPNYGYTF
j_call: TRBJ2-7; clone_size: .; d_call: TRBD1; v_call: TRBV28; cdr3_nt: TGTGCCAGCAGTATCTACCGGGACAGGGTATTGTACGAGCAGTACTTC; cdr3_aa: CASSIYRDRVLYEQYF
j_call: TRBJ2-7; clone_size: .; d_call: .; v_call: TRBV5-1; cdr3_nt: TGCGCCAGCAACGCTTCTCCGGGTACAGGGTCGGACGAGCAGTACTTC; cdr3_aa: CASNASPGTGSDEQYF
j_call: TRBJ2-2; clone_size: .; d_call: .; v_call: TRBV9; cdr3_nt: TGTGCCAGCAGCGGCGGGGACGGATGGAGCAGGGAGCTGTTTTTT; cdr3_aa: CASSGGDGWSRELFF
j_call: TRBJ1-4; clone_size: .; d_call: .; v_call: TRBV4-1; cdr3_nt: TGCGCCAGCAGCCAAATGTGGGCAGCTAATGAAAAACTGTTTTTT; cdr3_aa: CASSQMWAANEKLFF
j_call: TRBJ2-1; clone_size: .; d_call: TRBD2; v_call: TRBV19; cdr3_nt: TGTGCCAGTAGGCGAGGAGCGGGGCGCTACAATGAGCAGTTCTTC; cdr3_aa: CASRRGAGRYNEQFF
j_call: TRBJ1-6; clone_size: .; d_call: .; v_call: TRBV27; cdr3_nt: TGTGCCAGCAGTTTCCGGGAGTATAATTCACCCCTCCACTTT; cdr3_aa: CASSFREYNSPLHF
j_call: TRBJ2-7; clone_size: .; d_call: TRBD1; v_call: TRBV28; cdr3_nt: TGTGCCAGCAGTTTAGTCCCCGGGACAGGGGGCTCCTACGAGCAGTACTTC; cdr3_aa: CASSLVPGTGGSYEQYF
j_call: TRBJ2-7; clone_size: .; d_call: TRBD1; v_call: TRBV6-5; cdr3_nt: TGTGCCAGCAGTTATAGTTGGTCAGGGGGTTACGAGCAGTACTTC; cdr3_aa: CASSYSWSGGYEQYF